Each of the 18 T cell receptor beta chains below was sequenced from the same sample in a study of T-cell reconstitution after alpha-beta-depleted transplantation in children. The authors prepared the TCRbeta library with unique molecular identifiers. TCRdb processed the PCR reads anew with MiXCR; each CDR3 protein has one entry. The sample records 500,000 to 600,000 distinct CDR3 sequences, roughly 27% being singletons. The material was PBMCs, obtained before TCRalphabeta/CD19-depleted stem cell transplant. These receptors were collected from a boy in the first two years of life with Wiskott-Aldrich syndrome, due to receive a stem cell transplant.

The gene calls are TRBV20-1 and TRBJ1-5; maybe TRBD1 (6 bases). The CDR3 is 12 residues long. In germline, CDR1 is DFQATT, CDR2 SNEGSKA (reference sequence). Trimming took 3 bases from V and 7 from J, leaving 10 bases between them. DNA for the CDR3: TGCAGTGCTAGTAGACAGGAACAGCCCCAGCATTTT. As protein: CSASRQEQPQHF.

This rearrangement joins TRBV20-1 to TRBJ2-5, with D uncertain. CDR3 length equals 13 residues. Germline-derived CDR1 and CDR2 are DFQATT and SNEGSKA (reference sequence). Trimming took off 3 bases at V and 1 base at J, with 9 bases between the two ends. CDR3 sequence: CSASNRIQETQYF. CDR3 sequence (DNA): TGCAGTGCTAGTAACCGGATCCAAGAGACCCAGTACTTC.

The rearrangement uses TRBV5-5 and TRBJ2-1; 7 positions match TRBD2. Germline loops: CDR1 SGHKS, CDR2 YYEKEE (reference sequence). This CDR3 has 15 amino acids. The V gene end was trimmed by 2 bases and the J gene end by 10 bases; junction bases not matched to a gene: 12. The CDR3 DNA sequence: TGTGCCAGCAGCTTTGACCCCATTGCGGGAGACGAGCAGTTCTTC. Translation: CASSFDPIAGDEQFF.

J is TRBJ2-2 and V is TRBV7-9; a weak D match, TRBD1 (6 bases). Germline-derived CDR1 and CDR2 are SEHNR and FQNEAQ (reference sequence). This CDR3 contains 16 residues. Trimming took off 6 bases at V and 0 bases at J, with 14 bases between the two ends. CDR3 bases: TGTGCCAGCAGACTAGTTACAGGGCCGAACACCGGGGAGCTGTTTTTT. It is translated as CASRLVTGPNTGELFF.

This clonotype was detected a few times. The chain recombines TRBV7-9 with TRBJ2-3; TRBD1 matches 8 bases. This CDR3 comprises 13 residues. J lost 8 bases, V lost 4 bases, and 5 bases had no gene match. Germline V gene lookup returns CDR1 SEHNR and CDR2 FQNEAQ (reference sequence). CDR3 bases: TGTGCCAGCAGCTCGATGGGACAGGCTACGCAGTATTTT. It specifies CASSSMGQATQYF.

The chain is built from TRBV6-1 and TRBJ2-2, with TRBD2 as a possible D gene (5 bases). V lost 2 bases to trimming and J lost 4 bases, with 11 bases between them. The germline V gene has CDR1 MNHNS and CDR2 SASEGT. CDR3 length equals 15 residues. In nucleotides, the CDR3 is TGTGCCAGCAGTGAATACCGGGGAAGCACCGGGGAGCTGTTTTTT. Its translation: CASSEYRGSTGELFF.

There are a few counts of this clonotype. The chain couples TRBV14 to TRBJ2-1; 10 positions match TRBD1. V shed 4 bases, J shed 7 bases, and the junction held 7 bases outside the gene matches. The germline V gene has CDR1 SGHDN and CDR2 FVKESK. The CDR3 loop spans 15 amino acids. The CDR3 nucleotides are TGTGCCAGCAGCCGAAGGGGGGACAGGGGTAATGAGCAGTTCTTC. Its translation: CASSRRGDRGNEQFF.

This clonotype was picked up a small number of times. J is TRBJ2-3 and V is TRBV6-5; 7 bases are a match to TRBD1. From germline, CDR1 is MNHEY and CDR2 SVGAGI. Unmatched junction bases numbered 9, after V lost 5 bases and J lost 1 base. This CDR3 has 16 residues. CDR3 nucleotides: TGTGCCAGCAGTACCTCGCGTAGGGGGCGCACAGATACGCAGTATTTT. It specifies CASSTSRRGRTDTQYF.

A few counts support this clonotype. The chain recombines TRBV4-1 with TRBJ1-6; D unresolved. V shed 3 bases and J shed 8 bases, with 17 bases lying between them. Looked up from germline, CDR1 is MGHRA and CDR2 is YSYEKL. This CDR3 contains 16 residues. This CDR3 reads CASSQGFVSGDSPLHF. In nucleotides, the CDR3 is TGCGCCAGCAGCCAGGGTTTTGTAAGTGGGGATTCACCCCTCCACTTT.

The V gene is TRBV29-1, the J gene TRBJ1-4, with D maybe TRBD1 (6 bases). CDR3 length: 14 residues. Trimming removed 6 bases at V and 0 bases at J, with 11 bases between. CDR1 and CDR2 from the germline V gene are SQVTM and ANQGSEA. The CDR3 sequence is CSVGTRATNEKLFF. For the CDR3, the DNA is TGCAGCGTGGGGACACGTGCAACTAATGAAAAACTGTTTTTT.

J is TRBJ1-4 and V is TRBV12-5; maybe TRBD1 (5 bases). The CDR3 has 14 amino acids. V lost 2 bases and J lost 7, with 11 bases in between. Germline CDR1 is LGHNT and CDR2 is FRNRAP. CDR3 sequence: CASGLTARGEKLFF. DNA for the CDR3: TGTGCTAGTGGTTTGACGGCGAGGGGTGAAAAACTGTTTTTT.

This chain links TRBV6-5 with TRBJ2-1; 8 bases are a match to TRBD2. CDR1 MNHEY and CDR2 SVGAGI come from the germline V gene. The ends lost 0 bases at V and 7 bases at J; junction bases unmatched: 5. The CDR3 has 15 amino acids. This CDR3 reads CASSYSHGRGNEQFF. CDR3 nucleotides: TGTGCCAGCAGTTACTCTCACGGGAGGGGAAATGAGCAGTTCTTC.

This clonotype was observed a handful of times. The rearrangement links TRBV5-1 to TRBJ2-5; D is ambiguous. CDR3 length: 13 amino acids. V lost 1 base and J lost 4, with 8 bases in between. The germline V gene encodes CDR1 SGHRS and CDR2 YFSETQ. In nucleotides, the CDR3 is TGCGCCAGCAGCTTGTGGTCGCGAGAGACCCAGTACTTC. It is translated as CASSLWSRETQYF.

In this sample, this clonotype turned up once. The J gene is TRBJ2-7, the V gene TRBV10-3; no definite D call. CDR3 length: 13 amino acids. CDR1 is ENHRY and CDR2 is SYGVKD in the germline V gene. Trimming stripped 3 bases from V and 6 bases from J, with 12 bases between. CDR3 region: CAISDDGLGEQYF. The CDR3, as DNA: TGTGCCATCAGTGATGATGGCTTAGGCGAGCAGTACTTC.

The V and J genes are TRBV2 and TRBJ2-3, with 9 nucleotides matching TRBD1. The CDR3 extends over 14 amino acids. The germline V gene encodes CDR1 SNHLY and CDR2 FYNNEI. The V and J ends lost 8 bases and 6 bases, in that order; junction bases with no gene match: 9. CDR3 nucleotide sequence: TGTGCCAGCGACGGGACAGGGTGGATCGATACGCAGTATTTT. Its protein product is CASDGTGWIDTQYF.

The rearrangement uses TRBV27 and TRBJ2-5; TRBD2 matches at 11 bases. Trimming removed 3 bases from V and 5 bases from J; junction bases left unmatched: 8. CDR1 is MNHEY and CDR2 is SMNVEV in the germline V gene (reference sequence). The CDR3 spans 16 residues. In DNA form, the CDR3 reads TGTGCCAGCAGTTTCGGGGCTAGCGGGAGGCCCGAGACCCAGTACTTC. It translates to CASSFGASGRPETQYF.

As concerns this clonotype: The junction and the germline gene differ at one end; a read error may be behind it. The chain joins TRBV6-2 or TRBV6-3 to TRBJ2-7; 11 bases line up with TRBD2. Per the germline V gene, CDR1 is MNHEY and CDR2 is SVGEGT. CDR3 size: 13 residues. CDR3 nucleotide sequence: TGTGCCAGCAGTTACTCGCCTACGGGACTAGCGGTGTTC. It codes for CASSYSPTGLAVF.

The chain carries TRBV20-1 and TRBJ2-1, with D unresolved. The CDR3 has 18 residues. Germline CDR1 is DFQATT and CDR2 is SNEGSKA (reference sequence). V was pared by 0 bases and J by 0 bases, with 18 bases between. The CDR3 sequence is CSAREGIPSYSSYNEQFF. CDR3 in DNA: TGCAGTGCTAGAGAAGGAATTCCTTCTTATAGCTCCTACAATGAGCAGTTCTTC.